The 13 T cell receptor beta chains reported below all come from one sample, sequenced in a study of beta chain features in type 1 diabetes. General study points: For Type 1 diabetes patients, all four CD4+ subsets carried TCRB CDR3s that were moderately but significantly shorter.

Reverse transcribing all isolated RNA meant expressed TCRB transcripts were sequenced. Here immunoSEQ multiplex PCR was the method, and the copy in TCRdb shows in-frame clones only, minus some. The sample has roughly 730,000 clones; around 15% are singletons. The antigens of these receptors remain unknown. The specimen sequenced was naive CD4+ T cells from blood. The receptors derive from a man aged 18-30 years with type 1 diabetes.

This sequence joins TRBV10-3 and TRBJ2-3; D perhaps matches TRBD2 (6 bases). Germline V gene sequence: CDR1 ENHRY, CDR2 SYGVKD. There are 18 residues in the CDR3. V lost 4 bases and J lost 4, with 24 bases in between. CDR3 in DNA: TGTGCCATCAGTGGGCCTAGGATTGGAGGGGTTGAGGCAGATACGCAGTATTTT. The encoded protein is CAISGPRIGGVEADTQYF.

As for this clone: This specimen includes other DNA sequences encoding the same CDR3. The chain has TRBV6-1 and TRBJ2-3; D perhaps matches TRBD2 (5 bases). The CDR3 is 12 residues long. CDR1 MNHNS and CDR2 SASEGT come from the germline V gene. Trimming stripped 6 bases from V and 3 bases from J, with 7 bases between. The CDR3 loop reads CASRDSTDTQYF. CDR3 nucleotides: TGTGCCAGCAGGGACTCGACAGATACGCAGTATTTT.

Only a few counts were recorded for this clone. CDR3 sequence reads: CASSPRLAGRDIEDTQYF. The CDR3, as DNA: TGTGCCAGCAGCCCAAGACTAGCGGGCCGGGATATCGAAGATACGCAGTATTTT. The rearrangement joins TRBV7-9 to TRBJ2-3; 10 nucleotides align to TRBD2. The germline V gene encodes CDR1 SEHNR and CDR2 FQNEAQ (reference sequence). After removal of 5 bases from V and 5 bases from J, the junction contained 16 bases not matched to a gene. There are 18 residues in the CDR3.

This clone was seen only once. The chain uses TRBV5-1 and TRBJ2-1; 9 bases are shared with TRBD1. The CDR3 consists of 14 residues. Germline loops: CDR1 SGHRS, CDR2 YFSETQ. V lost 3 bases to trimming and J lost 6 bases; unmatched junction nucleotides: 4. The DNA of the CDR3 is TGCGCCAGCAGCTACGGACAGGGGACCAATGAGCAGTTCTTC. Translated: CASSYGQGTNEQFF.

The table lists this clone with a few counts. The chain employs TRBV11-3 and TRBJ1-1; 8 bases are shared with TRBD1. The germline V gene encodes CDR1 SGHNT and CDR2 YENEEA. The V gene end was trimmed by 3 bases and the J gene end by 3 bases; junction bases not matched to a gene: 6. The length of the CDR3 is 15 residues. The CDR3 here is CASSLGQAGDTEAFF. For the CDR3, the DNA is TGTGCCAGCAGCTTGGGACAGGCGGGGGACACTGAAGCTTTCTTT.

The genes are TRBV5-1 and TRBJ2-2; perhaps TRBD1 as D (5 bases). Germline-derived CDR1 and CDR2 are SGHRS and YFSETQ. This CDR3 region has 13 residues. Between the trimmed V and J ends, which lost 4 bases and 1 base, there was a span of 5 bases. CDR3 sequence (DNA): TGCGCCAGCAGCCAGGGGAACACCGGGGAGCTGTTTTTT. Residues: CASSQGNTGELFF.

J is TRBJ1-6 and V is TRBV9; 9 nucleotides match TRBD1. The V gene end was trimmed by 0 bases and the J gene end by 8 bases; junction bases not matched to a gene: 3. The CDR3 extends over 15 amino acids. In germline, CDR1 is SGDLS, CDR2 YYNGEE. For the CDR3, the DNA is TGTGCCAGCAGCGTAGGAAGGACAGGGGATTCACCCCTCCACTTT. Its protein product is CASSVGRTGDSPLHF.

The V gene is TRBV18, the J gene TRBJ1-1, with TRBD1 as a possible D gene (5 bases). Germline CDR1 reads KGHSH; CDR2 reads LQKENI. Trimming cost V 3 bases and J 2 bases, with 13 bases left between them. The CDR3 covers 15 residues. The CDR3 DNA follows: TGTGCCAGCTCACCGAGTACAGGCATCAACACTGAAGCTTTCTTT. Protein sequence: CASSPSTGINTEAFF.

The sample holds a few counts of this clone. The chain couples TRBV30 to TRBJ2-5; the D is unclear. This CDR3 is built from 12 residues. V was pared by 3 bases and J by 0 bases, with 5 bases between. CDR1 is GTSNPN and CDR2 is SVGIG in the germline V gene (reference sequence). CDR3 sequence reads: CAWRNYQETQYF. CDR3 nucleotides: TGTGCCTGGAGGAACTACCAAGAGACCCAGTACTTC.

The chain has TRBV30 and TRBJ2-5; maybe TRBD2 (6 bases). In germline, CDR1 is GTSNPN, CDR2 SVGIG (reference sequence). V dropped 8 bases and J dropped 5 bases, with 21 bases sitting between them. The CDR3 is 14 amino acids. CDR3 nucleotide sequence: TGTGCCCGCAGCCCCGCGGGCGGAGGGGAGACCCAGTACTTC. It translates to CARSPAGGGETQYF.

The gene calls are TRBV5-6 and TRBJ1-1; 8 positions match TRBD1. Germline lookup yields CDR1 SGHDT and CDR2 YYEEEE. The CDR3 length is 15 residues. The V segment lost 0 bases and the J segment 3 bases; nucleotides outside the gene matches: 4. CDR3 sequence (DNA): TGTGCCAGCAGCTTGGTCAGGGGGCGCGACACTGAAGCTTTCTTT. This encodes CASSLVRGRDTEAFF. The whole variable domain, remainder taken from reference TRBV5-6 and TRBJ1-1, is DAGVTQSPTHLIKTRGQQVTLRCSPKSGHDTVSWYQQALGQGPQFIFQYYEEEERQRGNFPDRFSGHQFPNYSSELNVNALLLGDSALYLCASSLVRGRDTEAFFGQGTRLTVV.

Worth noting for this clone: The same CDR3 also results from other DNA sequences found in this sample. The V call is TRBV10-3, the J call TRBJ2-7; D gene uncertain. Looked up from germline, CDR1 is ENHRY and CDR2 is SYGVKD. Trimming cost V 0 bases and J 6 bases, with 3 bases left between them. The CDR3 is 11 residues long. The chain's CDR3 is CAISESGEQYF. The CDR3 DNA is TGTGCCATCAGTGAGTCGGGCGAGCAGTACTTC.

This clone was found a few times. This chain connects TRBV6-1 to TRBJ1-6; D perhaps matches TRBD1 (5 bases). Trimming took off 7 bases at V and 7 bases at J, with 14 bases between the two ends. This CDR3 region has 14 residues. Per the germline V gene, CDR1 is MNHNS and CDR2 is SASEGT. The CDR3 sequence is CASIGTGVNSPLHF. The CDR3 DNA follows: TGTGCCAGCATTGGAACAGGCGTAAATTCACCCCTCCACTTT.